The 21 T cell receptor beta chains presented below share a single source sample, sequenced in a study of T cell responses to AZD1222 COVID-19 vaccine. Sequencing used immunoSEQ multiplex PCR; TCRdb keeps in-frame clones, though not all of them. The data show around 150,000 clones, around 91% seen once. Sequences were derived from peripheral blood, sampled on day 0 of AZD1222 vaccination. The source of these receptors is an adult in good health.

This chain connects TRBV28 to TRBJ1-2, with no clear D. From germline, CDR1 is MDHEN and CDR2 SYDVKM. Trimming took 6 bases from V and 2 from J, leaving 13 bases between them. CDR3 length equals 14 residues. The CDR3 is CASSRLGLNYGYTF. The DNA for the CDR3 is TGTGCCAGCAGCAGACTTGGACTCAACTATGGCTACACCTTC.

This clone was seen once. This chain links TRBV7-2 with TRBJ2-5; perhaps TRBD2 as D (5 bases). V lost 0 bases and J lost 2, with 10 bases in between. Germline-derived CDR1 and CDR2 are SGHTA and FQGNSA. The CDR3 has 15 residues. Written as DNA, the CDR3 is TGTGCCAGCAGCTTAGCAGGGAGTCCACAAGAGACCCAGTACTTC. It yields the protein CASSLAGSPQETQYF.

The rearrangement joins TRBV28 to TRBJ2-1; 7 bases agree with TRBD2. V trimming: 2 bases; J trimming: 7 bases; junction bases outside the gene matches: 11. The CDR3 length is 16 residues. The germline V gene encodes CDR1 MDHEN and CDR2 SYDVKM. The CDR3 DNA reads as TGTGCCAGCAGTTTAGTGGGCGGGGGACCGGGGAATGAGCAGTTCTTC. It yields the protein CASSLVGGGPGNEQFF. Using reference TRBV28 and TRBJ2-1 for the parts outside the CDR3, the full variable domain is DVKVTQSSRYLVKRTGEKVFLECVQDMDHENMFWYRQDPGLGLRLIYFSYDVKMKEKGDIPEGYSVSREKKERFSLILESASTNQTSMYLCASSLVGGGPGNEQFFGPGTRLTVL.

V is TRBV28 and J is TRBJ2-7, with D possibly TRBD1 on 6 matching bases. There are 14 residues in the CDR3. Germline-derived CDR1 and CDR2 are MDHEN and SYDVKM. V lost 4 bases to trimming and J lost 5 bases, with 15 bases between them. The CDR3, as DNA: TGTGCCAGCAGTTCCCTGTGGGGGCGGCACGAGCAGTACTTC. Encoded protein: CASSSLWGRHEQYF.

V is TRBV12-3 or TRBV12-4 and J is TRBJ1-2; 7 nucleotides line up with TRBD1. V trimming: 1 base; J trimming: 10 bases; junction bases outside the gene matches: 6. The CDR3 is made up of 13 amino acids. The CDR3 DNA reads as TGTGCCAGCAGTTTAGGGACAGGTGTGGACTACACCTTC. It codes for CASSLGTGVDYTF.

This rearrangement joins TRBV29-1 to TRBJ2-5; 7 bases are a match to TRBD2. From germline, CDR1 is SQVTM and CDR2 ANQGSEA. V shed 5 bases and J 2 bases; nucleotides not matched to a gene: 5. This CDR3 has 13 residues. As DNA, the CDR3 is TGCAGCGTTTCCAGCGGGGTTCAAGAGACCCAGTACTTC. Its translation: CSVSSGVQETQYF.

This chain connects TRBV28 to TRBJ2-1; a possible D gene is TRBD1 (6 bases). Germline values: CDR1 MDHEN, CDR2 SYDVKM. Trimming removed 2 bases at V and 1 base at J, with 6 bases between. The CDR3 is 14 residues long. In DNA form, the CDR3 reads TGTGCCAGCAGTTTAGACAGGTCCTACAATGAGCAGTTCTTC. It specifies CASSLDRSYNEQFF.

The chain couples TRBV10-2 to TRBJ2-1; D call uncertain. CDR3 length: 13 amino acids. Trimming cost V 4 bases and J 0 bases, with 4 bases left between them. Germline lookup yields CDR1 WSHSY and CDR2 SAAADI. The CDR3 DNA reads TGCGCCAGCAGTGGGAGCTCCTACAATGAGCAGTTCTTC. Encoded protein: CASSGSSYNEQFF.

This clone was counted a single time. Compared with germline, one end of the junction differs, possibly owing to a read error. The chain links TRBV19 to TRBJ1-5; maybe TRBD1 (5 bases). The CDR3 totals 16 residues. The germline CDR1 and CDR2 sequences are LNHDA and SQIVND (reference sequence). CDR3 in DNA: TGTGCCAGTAGTATTACCGGGACCCATAGCAATCAACCCCAGCATTTT. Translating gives CASSITGTHSNQPQHF.

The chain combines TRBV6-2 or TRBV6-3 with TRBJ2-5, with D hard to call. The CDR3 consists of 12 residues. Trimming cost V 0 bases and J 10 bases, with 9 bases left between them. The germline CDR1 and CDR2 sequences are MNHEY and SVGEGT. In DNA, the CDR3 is TGTGCCAGCAGTTACTCGACTGACCGCCAGTACTTC. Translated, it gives CASSYSTDRQYF.

CDR3 sequence: CATQRVNQPQHF. For the CDR3, the DNA is TGTGCCACTCAGCGGGTCAATCAGCCCCAGCATTTT. The V call is TRBV28, the J call TRBJ1-5, with D unclear. The CDR3 is made up of 12 amino acids. Germline assignment: CDR1 MDHEN and CDR2 SYDVKM. Trimming stripped 10 bases from V and 3 bases from J, with 10 bases between.

For the CDR3, the DNA is TGTGCCAGCAGCAAAGTTGGGACTAGCGGGAGGGAAAGAGAGACCCAGTACTTC. Translation: CASSKVGTSGRERETQYF. The V and J genes are TRBV21-1 and TRBJ2-5; the D call in the table, TRBD2, was not verified against the DNA. TRBV21-1 is flagged as a pseudogene. The CDR3 contains 18 residues.

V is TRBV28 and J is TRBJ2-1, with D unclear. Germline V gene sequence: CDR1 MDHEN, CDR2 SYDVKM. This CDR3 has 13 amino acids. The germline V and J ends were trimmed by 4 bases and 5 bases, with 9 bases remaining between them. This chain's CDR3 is CASSSPQNNEQFF. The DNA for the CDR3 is TGTGCCAGCAGTTCCCCCCAGAACAATGAGCAGTTCTTC.

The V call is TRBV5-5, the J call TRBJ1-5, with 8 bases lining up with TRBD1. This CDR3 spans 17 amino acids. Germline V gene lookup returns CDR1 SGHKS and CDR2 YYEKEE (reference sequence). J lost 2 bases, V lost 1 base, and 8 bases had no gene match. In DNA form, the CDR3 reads TGTGCCAGCAGCTTGAGGTCCCAGGGGGCGGGCAATCAGCCCCAGCATTTT. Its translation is CASSLRSQGAGNQPQHF.

The CDR3 is CASSIQRGSGGKDEQFF. The CDR3 nucleotides read TGTGCCAGTAGTATTCAACGCGGGAGCGGCGGTAAGGATGAGCAGTTCTTC. The rearrangement links TRBV19 to TRBJ2-1; TRBD2 agrees at 7 bases. J lost 8 bases, V lost 3 bases, and 16 bases had no gene match. This CDR3 contains 17 residues. Looked up from germline, CDR1 is LNHDA and CDR2 is SQIVND (reference sequence).

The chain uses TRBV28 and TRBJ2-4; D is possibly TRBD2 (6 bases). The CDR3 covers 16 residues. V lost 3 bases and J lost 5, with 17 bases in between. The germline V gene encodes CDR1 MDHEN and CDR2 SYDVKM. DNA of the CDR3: TGTGCCAGCAGTTTGGCCGGAGATAGCGGACAAAACATTCAGTACTTC. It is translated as CASSLAGDSGQNIQYF.

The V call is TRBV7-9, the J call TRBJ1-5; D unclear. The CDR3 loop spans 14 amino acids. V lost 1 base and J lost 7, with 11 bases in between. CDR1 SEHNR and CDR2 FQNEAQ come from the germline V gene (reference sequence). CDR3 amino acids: CASSLGGSRQPQHF. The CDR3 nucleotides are TGTGCCAGCAGCTTAGGAGGCAGCCGACAGCCCCAGCATTTT. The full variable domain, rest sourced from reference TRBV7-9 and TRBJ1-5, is DTGVSQNPRHKITKRGQNVTFRCDPISEHNRLYWYRQTLGQGPEFLTYFQNEAQLEKSRLLSDRFSAERPKGSFSTLEIQRTEQGDSAMYLCASSLGGSRQPQHFGDGTRLSIL.

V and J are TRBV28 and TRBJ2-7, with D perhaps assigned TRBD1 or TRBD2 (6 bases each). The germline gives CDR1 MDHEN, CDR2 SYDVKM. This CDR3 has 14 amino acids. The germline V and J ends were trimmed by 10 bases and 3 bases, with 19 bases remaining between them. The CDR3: CATKGGLLVYEQYF. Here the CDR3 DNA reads TGTGCCACCAAGGGGGGACTCCTCGTCTACGAGCAGTACTTC.

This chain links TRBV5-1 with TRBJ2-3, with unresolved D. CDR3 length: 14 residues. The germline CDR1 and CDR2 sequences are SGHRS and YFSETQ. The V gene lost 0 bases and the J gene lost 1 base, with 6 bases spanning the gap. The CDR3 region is CASSLALGTDTQYF. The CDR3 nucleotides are TGCGCCAGCAGCTTGGCATTAGGCACAGATACGCAGTATTTT.

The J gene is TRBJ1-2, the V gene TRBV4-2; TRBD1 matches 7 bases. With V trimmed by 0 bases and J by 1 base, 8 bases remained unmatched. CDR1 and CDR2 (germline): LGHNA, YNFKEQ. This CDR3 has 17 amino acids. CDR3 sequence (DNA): TGTGCCAGCAGCCAAGAACAGGGGAGAAGAGGTAACTATGGCTACACCTTC. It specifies CASSQEQGRRGNYGYTF.

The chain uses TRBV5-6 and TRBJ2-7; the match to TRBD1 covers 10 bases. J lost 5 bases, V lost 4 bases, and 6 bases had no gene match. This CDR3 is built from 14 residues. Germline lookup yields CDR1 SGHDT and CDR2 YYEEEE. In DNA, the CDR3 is TGTGCCAGCAGCAGGGACAGGGGACCGAACGAGCAGTACTTC. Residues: CASSRDRGPNEQYF.